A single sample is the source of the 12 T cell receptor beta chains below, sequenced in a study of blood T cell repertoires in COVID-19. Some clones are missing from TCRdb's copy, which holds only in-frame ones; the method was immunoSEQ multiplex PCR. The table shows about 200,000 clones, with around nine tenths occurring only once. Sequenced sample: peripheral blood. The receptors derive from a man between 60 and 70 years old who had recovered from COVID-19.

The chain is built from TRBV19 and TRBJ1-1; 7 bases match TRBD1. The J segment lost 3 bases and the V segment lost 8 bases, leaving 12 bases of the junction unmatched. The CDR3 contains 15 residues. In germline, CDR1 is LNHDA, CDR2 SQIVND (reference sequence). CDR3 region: CASSRGTARYTEAFF. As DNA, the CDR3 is TGTGCCAGTTCCAGAGGGACAGCAAGATACACTGAAGCTTTCTTT.

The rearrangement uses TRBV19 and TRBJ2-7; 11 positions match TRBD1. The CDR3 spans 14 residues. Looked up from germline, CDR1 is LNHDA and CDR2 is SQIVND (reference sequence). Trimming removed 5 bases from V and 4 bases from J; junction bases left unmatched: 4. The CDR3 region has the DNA TGTGCCAGTAGTTCGGACAGGGGGCGATACGAGCAGTACTTC. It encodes CASSSDRGRYEQYF.

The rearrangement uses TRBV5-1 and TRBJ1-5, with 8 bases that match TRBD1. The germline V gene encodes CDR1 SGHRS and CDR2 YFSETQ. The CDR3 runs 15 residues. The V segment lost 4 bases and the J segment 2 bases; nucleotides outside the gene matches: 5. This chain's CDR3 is CASSAGQGGNQPQHF. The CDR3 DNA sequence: TGCGCCAGCAGCGCCGGACAGGGTGGCAATCAGCCCCAGCATTTT.

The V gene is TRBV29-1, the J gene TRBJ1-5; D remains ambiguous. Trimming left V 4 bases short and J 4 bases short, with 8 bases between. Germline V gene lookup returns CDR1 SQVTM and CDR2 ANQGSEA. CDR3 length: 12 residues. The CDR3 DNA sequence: TGCAGCGTTGGTGGGAGGAATCAGCCCCAGCATTTT. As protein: CSVGGRNQPQHF.

The CDR3 DNA follows: TGTGCCAGCAGCGCGTCCGCGGGTCCGGGAAACACCATATATTTT. It yields the protein CASSASAGPGNTIYF. V usage is TRBV11-2 and J usage is TRBJ1-3; no clear D gene. V was pared by 5 bases and J by 4 bases, with 15 bases between. Germline lookup yields CDR1 SGHAT and CDR2 FQNNGV. The CDR3 loop spans 15 amino acids.

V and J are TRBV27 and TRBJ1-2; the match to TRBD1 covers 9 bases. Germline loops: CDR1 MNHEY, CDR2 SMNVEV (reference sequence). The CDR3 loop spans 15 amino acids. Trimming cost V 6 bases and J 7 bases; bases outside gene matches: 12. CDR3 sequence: CASRLLDRGMAGYTF. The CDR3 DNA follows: TGTGCCAGCAGGTTGCTAGACAGGGGGATGGCTGGCTACACCTTC.

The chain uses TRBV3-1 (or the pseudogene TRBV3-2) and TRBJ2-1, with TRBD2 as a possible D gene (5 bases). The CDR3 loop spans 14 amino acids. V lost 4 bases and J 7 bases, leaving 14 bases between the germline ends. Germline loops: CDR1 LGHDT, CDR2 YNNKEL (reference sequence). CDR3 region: CASSRGLVGNEQFF. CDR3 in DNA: TGTGCCAGCAGCCGTGGACTCGTTGGTAATGAGCAGTTCTTC.

The CDR3 reads CASSLSASGAPNEKLFF. In DNA form, the CDR3 reads TGTGCCAGCAGTTTATCCGCGTCAGGGGCCCCTAATGAAAAACTGTTTTTT. The chain combines TRBV27 with TRBJ1-4, with a possible D match to TRBD1 (6 bases). CDR1 is MNHEY and CDR2 is SMNVEV in the germline V gene (reference sequence). This CDR3 has 17 amino acids. Trimming stripped 0 bases from V and 3 bases from J, with 14 bases between.

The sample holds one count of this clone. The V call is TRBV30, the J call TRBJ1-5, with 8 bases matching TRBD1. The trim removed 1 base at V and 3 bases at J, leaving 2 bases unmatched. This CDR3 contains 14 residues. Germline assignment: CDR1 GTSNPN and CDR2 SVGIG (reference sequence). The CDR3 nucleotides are TGTGCCTGGAGTGCGACAGGGGACAATCAGCCCCAGCATTTT. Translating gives CAWSATGDNQPQHF.

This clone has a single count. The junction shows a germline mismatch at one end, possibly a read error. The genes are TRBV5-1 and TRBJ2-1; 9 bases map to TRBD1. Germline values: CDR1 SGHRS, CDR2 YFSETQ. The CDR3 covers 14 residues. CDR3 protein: CASRLDRGYNEQFF. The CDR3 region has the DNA TGCGCCAGCAGGTTGGACAGGGGCTACAATGAGCAGTTCTTC.

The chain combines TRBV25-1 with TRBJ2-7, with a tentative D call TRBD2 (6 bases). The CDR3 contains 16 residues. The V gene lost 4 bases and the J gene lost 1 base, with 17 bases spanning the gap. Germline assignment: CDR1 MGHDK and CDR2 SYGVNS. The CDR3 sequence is CASSAYEGRMSYEQYF. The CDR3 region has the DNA TGTGCCAGCAGTGCCTATGAGGGGAGGATGTCCTACGAGCAGTACTTC.

CDR3 nucleotides: TGTGCCAGCAGCCCCCGAGGGACAGGGGACCGCAATCAGCCCCAGCATTTT. Encoded protein: CASSPRGTGDRNQPQHF. The chain carries TRBV27 and TRBJ1-5, with 10 bases lining up with TRBD1. The CDR3 sequence is 17 residues long. J lost 2 bases, V lost 6 bases, and 10 bases had no gene match. CDR1 and CDR2 from the germline V gene are MNHEY and SMNVEV (reference sequence).